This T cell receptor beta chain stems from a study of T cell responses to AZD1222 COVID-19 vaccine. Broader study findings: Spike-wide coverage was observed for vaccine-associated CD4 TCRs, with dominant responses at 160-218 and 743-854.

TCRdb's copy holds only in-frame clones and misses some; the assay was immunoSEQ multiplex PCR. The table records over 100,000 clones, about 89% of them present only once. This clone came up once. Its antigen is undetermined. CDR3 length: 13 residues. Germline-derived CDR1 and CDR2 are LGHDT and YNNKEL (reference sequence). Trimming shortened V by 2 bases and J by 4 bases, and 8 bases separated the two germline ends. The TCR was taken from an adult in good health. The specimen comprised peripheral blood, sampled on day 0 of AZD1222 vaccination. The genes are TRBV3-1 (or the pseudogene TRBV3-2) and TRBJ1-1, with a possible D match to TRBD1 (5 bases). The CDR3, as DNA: TGTGCCAGCAGCCAAATGGGGGGCACTGAAGCTTTCTTT. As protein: CASSQMGGTEAFF.